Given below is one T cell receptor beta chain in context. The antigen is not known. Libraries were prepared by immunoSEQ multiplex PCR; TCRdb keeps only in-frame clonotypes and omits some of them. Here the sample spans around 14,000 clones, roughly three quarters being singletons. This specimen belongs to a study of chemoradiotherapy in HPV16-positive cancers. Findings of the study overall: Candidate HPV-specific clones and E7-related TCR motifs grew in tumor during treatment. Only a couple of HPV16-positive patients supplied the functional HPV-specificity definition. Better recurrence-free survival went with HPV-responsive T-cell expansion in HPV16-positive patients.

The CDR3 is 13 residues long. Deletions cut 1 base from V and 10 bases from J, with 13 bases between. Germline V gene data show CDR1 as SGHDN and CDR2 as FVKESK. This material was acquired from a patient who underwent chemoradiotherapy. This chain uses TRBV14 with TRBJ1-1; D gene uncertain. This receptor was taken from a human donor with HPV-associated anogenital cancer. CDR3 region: CASSQVSAPGAFF. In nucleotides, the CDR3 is TGTGCCAGCAGCCAAGTATCGGCCCCGGGAGCTTTCTTT.